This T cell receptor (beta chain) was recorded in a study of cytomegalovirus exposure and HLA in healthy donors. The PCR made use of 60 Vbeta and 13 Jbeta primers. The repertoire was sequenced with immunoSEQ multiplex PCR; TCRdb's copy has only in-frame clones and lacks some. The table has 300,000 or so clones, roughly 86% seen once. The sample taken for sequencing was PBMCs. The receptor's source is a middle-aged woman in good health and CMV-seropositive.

The CDR3: CSVEWGQGPAKNIQYF. The DNA of the CDR3 is TGCAGCGTTGAATGGGGACAGGGACCAGCCAAAAACATTCAGTACTTC. This chain joins TRBV29-1 and TRBJ2-4, with TRBD1 matching 9 bases. The CDR3 spans 16 residues. Germline V lookup: CDR1 SQVTM, CDR2 ANQGSEA. Unmatched junction bases numbered 5, after V lost 2 bases and J lost 0 bases. Full variable domain (remainder filled in from reference TRBV29-1 and TRBJ2-4): SAVISQKPSRDICQRGTSLTIQCQVDSQVTMMFWYRQQPGQSLTLIATANQGSEATYESGFVIDKFPISRPNLTFSTLTVSNMSPEDSSIYLCSVEWGQGPAKNIQYFGAGTRLSVL.